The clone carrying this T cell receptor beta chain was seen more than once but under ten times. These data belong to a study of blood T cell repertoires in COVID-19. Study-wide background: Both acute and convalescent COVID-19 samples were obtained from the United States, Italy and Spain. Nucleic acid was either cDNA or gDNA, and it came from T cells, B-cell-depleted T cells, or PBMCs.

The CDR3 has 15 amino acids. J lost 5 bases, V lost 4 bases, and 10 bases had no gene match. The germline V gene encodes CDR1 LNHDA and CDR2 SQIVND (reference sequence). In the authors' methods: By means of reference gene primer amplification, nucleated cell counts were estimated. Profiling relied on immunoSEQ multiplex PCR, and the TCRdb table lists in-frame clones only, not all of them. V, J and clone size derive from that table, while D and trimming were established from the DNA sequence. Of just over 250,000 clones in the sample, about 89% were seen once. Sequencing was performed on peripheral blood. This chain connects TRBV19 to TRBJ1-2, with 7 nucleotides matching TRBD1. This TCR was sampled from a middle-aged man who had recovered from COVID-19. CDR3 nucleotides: TGTGCCAGTAGTACACCCAGGACAGGTTCTTATGGCTACACCTTC. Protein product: CASSTPRTGSYGYTF.